These T cell receptor beta chains were read from a single sample in a study of identical twins. TCRdb fed the 5' RACE reads into MiXCR, producing one record per CDR3 protein. The sample lists 450,000 or so distinct CDR3 sequences, 13% to 15% seen once, with approximately 1% in the top ten. A further study also used this sample, focusing on yellow fever vaccine responses in identical twins.

The specimen sequenced was CD4+ T cells sorted from blood. All receptors come from a young woman in good health. Both conserved end residues are part of each CDR3. Each record gives: J gene, V gene, D gene, clone size, CDR3 DNA, CDR3 protein. D genes are given only for firm matches. Clone size appears in some rows only: once, few, many, or a class for an expanded clone.

TRBJ1-1 TRBV29-1 NA NA TGCAGCGGATACTTAGAACCTGAAGCTTTCTTT CSGYLEPEAFF
TRBJ1-6 TRBV6-5 TRBD1 NA TGTGCCAGCAGTTACTACGGCGGGACAGGGGGATCACCCCTCCACTTT CASSYYGGTGGSPLHF
TRBJ2-3 TRBV18 TRBD1 once TGTGCCAGCTCATCTCTGCCGGGACAGGGTCGCGGAGATACGCAGTATTTT CASSSLPGQGRGDTQYF
TRBJ2-3 TRBV12-3/TRBV12-4 NA many TGTGCCAGCAGTCGGCGGACCACAGATACGCAGTATTTT CASSRRTTDTQYF
TRBJ2-1 TRBV4-3 NA few TGCGCCAGCAGCCAAGACCGGGACGGACTTTTAAGTGAGCAGTTCTTC CASSQDRDGLLSEQFF
TRBJ2-7 TRBV20-1 TRBD2 NA TGCAGTGCTAGAGATGCGGGACTAGCGGGTGTTTTCTACGAGCAGTACTTC CSARDAGLAGVFYEQYF
TRBJ2-7 TRBV6-2/TRBV6-3 NA few TGTGCCAGCACCCTACGGGGGCAGGGCTCCCACGAGCAGTACTTC CASTLRGQGSHEQYF
TRBJ2-3 TRBV29-1 NA many TGCAGCGTTGGAGGGCCGAACCCAGATACGCAGTATTTT CSVGGPNPDTQYF
TRBJ2-1 TRBV9 NA NA TGTGCCAGCAGCGTAGCGACCTACAATGAGCAGTTCTTC CASSVATYNEQFF
TRBJ2-7 TRBV7-2 NA few TGTGCCAGCAGCACCGGGACCCACTCCTACGAGCAGTACTTC CASSTGTHSYEQYF
TRBJ2-1 TRBV6-1 TRBD1 NA TGTGCCAGCAGTGACCGGACAGGGTTGTACAATGAGCAGTTCTTC CASSDRTGLYNEQFF
TRBJ2-7 TRBV20-1 TRBD1 once TGCAGTGCTGACAGGGTCTCGCACGAGCAGTACTTC CSADRVSHEQYF
TRBJ2-3 TRBV18 NA NA TGTGCCAGCTCACTTCTCCCCCTTGATACGCAGTATTTT CASSLLPLDTQYF
TRBJ2-7 TRBV6-2/TRBV6-3 NA few TGTGCCAGCAGTTACGAGGTAGAGCCCGGCTACGAGCAGTACTTC CASSYEVEPGYEQYF
TRBJ2-7 TRBV6-1 NA NA TGTGCCAGCAGTCTGGCCTCACCGACACCATACGAGCAGTACTTC CASSLASPTPYEQYF
TRBJ1-3 TRBV4-3 NA NA TGCGCCAGCAGCCGCGACTGGGTGAACACCATATATTTT CASSRDWVNTIYF
TRBJ2-3 TRBV5-1 TRBD2 few TGCGCCAGCAGCCCGACTAGCGGGGGGGGAGATACGCAGTATTTT CASSPTSGGGDTQYF
TRBJ2-3 TRBV12-3/TRBV12-4 NA NA TGTGCCAGCAGTTTCCAGACGACAGATACGCAGTATTTT CASSFQTTDTQYF
TRBJ2-1 TRBV6-2/TRBV6-3 TRBD2 few TGTGCCAGCAGTCCCGGAAGGGCGGGACTAGCGGACAATGAGCAGTTCTTC CASSPGRAGLADNEQFF
TRBJ2-1 TRBV20-1 NA many TGCAGTGCTAGAGAACTGGAGGTAGCGAATGCGTTCTTC CSARELEVANAFF
TRBJ2-7 TRBV6-1 TRBD1 few TGTGCCAGCAGCGACAGGGGACCCTCCTACGAGCAGTACTTC CASSDRGPSYEQYF
TRBJ2-3 TRBV20-1 NA few TGCAGTGGTAACTACGGGAGTGGGACAGATACGCAGTATTTT CSGNYGSGTDTQYF